The present entry profiles one T cell receptor (beta chain) with its context. Its specificity is not known. The data derive from a study of Ad26.COV2.S vaccination and SARS-CoV-2 variants. Whole-study context: In the study, Ad26.COV2.S was injected intramuscularly once, or twice 56 days apart.

Study-level findings and limits: Researchers cautioned that TCR breadth and depth analyses may have underestimated total T cell responses. The study found higher spike-specific TCR breadth in vaccine than placebo recipients.

Treatment specified: approximately 18 received Ad26.COV2.S at low or high dose, single or two shots; roughly 5 received placebo; per-sample allocation not given. Samples analyzed were those drawn on day 63 after the first vaccine or placebo injection. Profiled with immunoSEQ multiplex PCR; TCRdb holds only in-frame clones, not every one. In the table there are over 400,000 clones, about 90% of which are singletons. J was trimmed by 2 bases and V by 4 bases; bases with no gene match: 6. The V gene's germline CDR1 is SGHDT and CDR2 YYEEEE. The CDR3 has 14 amino acids. This receptor was taken from a person between 18 and 60 years old who received the Ad26.COV2.S COVID-19 vaccine or a placebo. Here the sequenced sample was peripheral blood, taken in a trial of Ad26.COV2.S vaccine versus placebo. The chain joins TRBV5-6 to TRBJ2-7, with TRBD1 identical over 7 bases. In DNA, the CDR3 is TGTGCCAGCAGCCTCCGGGACAGTGCCTACGAGCAGTACTTC. Protein sequence: CASSLRDSAYEQYF. Drawing the rest from reference TRBV5-6 and TRBJ2-7, the complete variable domain is DAGVTQSPTHLIKTRGQQVTLRCSPKSGHDTVSWYQQALGQGPQFIFQYYEEEERQRGNFPDRFSGHQFPNYSSELNVNALLLGDSALYLCASSLRDSAYEQYFGPGTRLTVT.